This entry lists 22 T cell receptor beta chains sequenced from one sample in a study of control samples from healthy donors and cancer patients. The method was immunoSEQ multiplex PCR; TCRdb's version includes in-frame clones alone and lacks a portion of them. The sample has 190,000 or so clones, 90% to 95% seen once. The material sequenced was blood. These receptors all stem from a man between 18 and 29 years old in good health.

V and J are TRBV2 and TRBJ1-1; 8 nucleotides agree with TRBD1. With 2 bases clipped from V and 7 bases from J, the junction kept 6 bases outside the gene matches. The germline gives CDR1 SNHLY, CDR2 FYNNEI. The length of the CDR3 is 14 residues. For the CDR3, the DNA is TGTGCCAGCAGTGAACGACAGGGGAACGGTGAAGCTTTCTTT. It specifies CASSERQGNGEAFF.

The chain carries TRBV30 and TRBJ1-3; D not certain. The CDR3 is 13 residues long. Trimming removed 3 bases at V and 4 bases at J, with 10 bases between. Germline V lookup: CDR1 GTSNPN, CDR2 SVGIG (reference sequence). For the CDR3, the DNA is TGTGCCTGGAGCCGGGGTGAAGGAAACACCATATATTTT. This gives the protein CAWSRGEGNTIYF.

The chain has TRBV10-3 and TRBJ1-3, with a tentative D call TRBD1 (5 bases). Germline V gives CDR1 ENHRY, CDR2 SYGVKD. The V end was cut by 0 bases, the J end by 2 bases, with 11 bases between. The CDR3 is made up of 16 amino acids. The CDR3 bases are TGTGCCATCAGTGAGTCCATGGGGACTCCTGGAAACACCATATATTTT. Amino acid sequence: CAISESMGTPGNTIYF.

CDR3 nucleotide sequence: TGTGCCACCAGTGATTTGCAAACGGACACAGATACGCAGTATTTT. It translates to CATSDLQTDTDTQYF. The chain is built from TRBV24-1 and TRBJ2-3; D is unresolved. The CDR3 totals 15 residues. V shed 0 bases and J shed 2 bases, with 8 bases lying between them. The germline V gene has CDR1 KGHDR and CDR2 SFDVKD.

The V and J genes are TRBV9 and TRBJ2-1, with TRBD2 matching over 7 bases. This CDR3 is 12 amino acids long. With 3 bases clipped from V and 12 bases from J, the junction kept 6 bases outside the gene matches. Germline V gene sequence: CDR1 SGDLS, CDR2 YYNGEE. CDR3 coding DNA: TGTGCCAGCAGCGAAACCTTAGCGGGGCAGTTCTTC. The encoded protein is CASSETLAGQFF.

This rearrangement joins TRBV12-5 to TRBJ1-6; 7 bases fit TRBD1. Germline trimming cut 7 bases from V and 6 bases from J; bases unmatched to any gene: 6. Germline V gives CDR1 LGHNT, CDR2 FRNRAP. This CDR3 comprises 14 residues. The chain's CDR3 is CASAGDSSNSPLHF. The CDR3 DNA follows: TGTGCTAGTGCAGGGGACAGTAGTAATTCACCCCTCCACTTT.

This sequence joins TRBV4-1 and TRBJ2-3, with 9 nucleotides matching TRBD2. V lost 4 bases, J lost 4 bases, and 12 bases stayed unmatched. The length of the CDR3 is 17 residues. Germline CDR1 MGHRA, CDR2 YSYEKL. The CDR3: CASSPEGASGASDTQYF. CDR3 in DNA: TGCGCCAGCAGCCCGGAGGGGGCTAGCGGGGCGTCAGATACGCAGTATTTT.

The chain is built from TRBV13 and TRBJ2-7, with D possibly matching TRBD1 (6 bases). Trimming shortened V by 4 bases and J by 2 bases, and 9 bases separated the two germline ends. The germline V gene has CDR1 PRHDT and CDR2 FYEKMQ (reference sequence). The CDR3 runs 13 residues. This chain's CDR3 is CASSSYRAYEQYF. The CDR3 nucleotides read TGTGCCAGCAGCTCATACAGGGCCTACGAGCAGTACTTC.

This clone was picked up a small number of times. The chain links TRBV24-1 to TRBJ1-2, with D tentatively TRBD1 (5 bases). V lost 3 bases, J lost 6 bases, and 10 bases lay in between. Germline loops: CDR1 KGHDR, CDR2 SFDVKD. This CDR3 region has 13 residues. The CDR3 DNA is TGTGCCACCAGTGATGAGAGACAGCATGGCTACACCTTC. Translated, it gives CATSDERQHGYTF.

This sequence joins TRBV9 and TRBJ2-2, with D maybe TRBD2 (6 bases). The CDR3 has 14 amino acids. The V and J ends lost 3 bases and 7 bases respectively, with 13 bases between them. Germline V gene lookup returns CDR1 SGDLS and CDR2 YYNGEE. In DNA form, the CDR3 reads TGTGCCAGCAGCGGGCTGGGGGGAAACGGGGAGCTGTTTTTT. Translating gives CASSGLGGNGELFF.

The chain employs TRBV2 and TRBJ1-2, with TRBD1 as a possible D gene (5 bases). The germline V and J ends were trimmed by 6 bases and 10 bases, with 21 bases remaining between them. The CDR3 totals 14 residues. Germline V CDR1 and CDR2: SNHLY, FYNNEI. DNA of the CDR3: TGTGCCAGCAGCAGGGACGGAGCCCTGATGGACTACACCTTC. Translating gives CASSRDGALMDYTF.

The chain links TRBV7-2 to TRBJ2-7, with TRBD1 matching over 7 bases. This CDR3 is 16 amino acids long. V was pared by 6 bases and J by 2 bases, with 13 bases of the junction left unmatched. Looked up from germline, CDR1 is SGHTA and CDR2 is FQGNSA. This CDR3 is CASRPSTGPQPYEQYF. CDR3 DNA sequence: TGTGCCAGCAGACCCTCGACAGGGCCACAACCCTACGAGCAGTACTTC.

The chain recombines TRBV7-2 with TRBJ2-7; D possibly corresponds to TRBD2 (6 bases). Trimming left V 5 bases short and J 4 bases short, with 15 bases between. Germline V lookup: CDR1 SGHTA, CDR2 FQGNSA. The CDR3 extends over 14 amino acids. In DNA form, the CDR3 reads TGTGCCAGCAGCCCTTCCGGGACTTCATACGAGCAGTACTTC. As protein: CASSPSGTSYEQYF.

The genes are TRBV10-3 and TRBJ1-6; 8 nucleotides match TRBD1. From germline, CDR1 is ENHRY and CDR2 SYGVKD. CDR3 length equals 15 residues. The junction had 5 bases not matched to a gene; V was cut back by 10 bases and J by 0 bases. The CDR3 region is CATWTGSSYNSPLHF. The CDR3, as DNA: TGTGCCACCTGGACAGGGAGCTCCTATAATTCACCCCTCCACTTT.

Concerning this clone itself: The sample holds other DNA sequences that translate to the same CDR3. The chain combines TRBV6-5 with TRBJ1-5, with TRBD1 matching over 7 bases. The CDR3 spans 12 residues. Germline loops: CDR1 MNHEY, CDR2 SVGAGI. V gave up 6 bases and J gave up 4 bases; unmatched junction bases: 0. The DNA for the CDR3 is TGTGCCAGCAGGACAGGGAATCAGCCCCAGCATTTT. The encoded protein is CASRTGNQPQHF.

The CDR3 here is CASSLYSAEAFF. For the CDR3, the DNA is TGTGCCAGCAGCCTCTATTCGGCGGAAGCTTTCTTT. The V call is TRBV3-1 (or the pseudogene TRBV3-2), the J call TRBJ1-1; unclear D gene. This CDR3 comprises 12 residues. Per germline, CDR1 LGHDT and CDR2 YNNKEL (reference sequence). V dropped 4 bases and J dropped 8 bases, with 11 bases sitting between them.

The V gene is TRBV7-7, the J gene TRBJ1-3, with no clear D. CDR1 SSHAT and CDR2 FNYEAQ come from the germline V gene (reference sequence). The CDR3 consists of 15 residues. The germline V and J ends were trimmed by 5 bases and 4 bases, with 15 bases remaining between them. CDR3 coding DNA: TGTGCCAGCAGCGCGTCCCGAGGGCAAGGAAACACCATATATTTT. Amino acid sequence: CASSASRGQGNTIYF.

This sequence joins TRBV30 and TRBJ1-5; 8 nucleotides match TRBD1. The CDR3 contains 13 residues. Losses at the gene ends were 2 bases for V and 6 bases for J; bases not matched to a gene: 3. The germline gives CDR1 GTSNPN, CDR2 SVGIG (reference sequence). CDR3 amino acids: CAWSLTGGQPQHF. CDR3 nucleotide sequence: TGTGCCTGGAGTTTAACAGGGGGTCAGCCCCAGCATTTT. Filled out from reference TRBV30 and TRBJ1-5, the complete variable domain reads SQTIHQWPATLVQPVGSPLSLECTVEGTSNPNLYWYRQAAGRGLQLLFYSVGIGQISSEVPQNLSASRPQDRQFILSSKKLLLSDSGFYLCAWSLTGGQPQHFGDGTRLSIL.

This chain connects TRBV5-1 to TRBJ1-2; 10 bases align to TRBD1. V lost 4 bases and J lost 0; bases outside the gene matches: 9. CDR3 length: 17 amino acids. Germline values: CDR1 SGHRS, CDR2 YFSETQ. In nucleotides, the CDR3 is TGCGCCAGCAGCCGGACGACAGGGGGCCCACCTAACTATGGCTACACCTTC. Encoded protein: CASSRTTGGPPNYGYTF.

The chain combines TRBV30 with TRBJ1-6; no clear D gene. This CDR3 contains 15 residues. V lost 0 bases to trimming and J lost 3 bases, with 9 bases between them. Per the germline V gene, CDR1 is GTSNPN and CDR2 is SVGIG (reference sequence). CDR3 sequence reads: CAWSVQSDYNSPLHF. Written as DNA, the CDR3 is TGTGCCTGGAGTGTACAATCGGACTATAATTCACCCCTCCACTTT.

This chain uses TRBV5-5 with TRBJ1-6; D may be TRBD1 (6 bases). Per germline, CDR1 SGHKS and CDR2 YYEKEE (reference sequence). V shed 1 base and J shed 8 bases, with 13 bases lying between them. The CDR3 totals 15 residues. CDR3 nucleotide sequence: TGTGCCAGCAGCTTGAGGTCAGGGGTTGATTCACCCCTCCACTTT. Translating gives CASSLRSGVDSPLHF.

This chain links TRBV11-3 with TRBJ2-1, with 7 bases fitting TRBD1. This CDR3 has 15 residues. Unmatched junction bases numbered 5, after V lost 4 bases and J lost 2 bases. Germline V gives CDR1 SGHNT, CDR2 YENEEA. CDR3 protein: CASSSGQLTYNEQFF. DNA for the CDR3: TGTGCCAGCAGCTCGGGACAGTTGACCTACAATGAGCAGTTCTTC.